This TCR beta chain was observed in a study of blood T cell repertoires in COVID-19. At the level of the study: Sources were T cells, B-cell-depleted T cells, or PBMCs; the material itself was cDNA or gDNA.

Original processing notes: For nucleated cells, counts were estimated from reference gene primer amplification. Profiling relied on immunoSEQ multiplex PCR, and the TCRdb table lists in-frame clones only, not all of them. The V and J calls and the clone size are those of that table, but D and trimming were determined from the DNA. Of 300,000 or so clones detected, about nine tenths appear once; the ten largest clones hold roughly 2.6%. Participants had their cohort set by participant-reported clinical history. Sequenced input: PBMCs or T cells enriched from blood (not recorded which). The TCR sequence derives from a man between 60 and 75 years old who had recovered from COVID-19.

This chain's CDR3 is CASRGTGGASLETQYF. CDR3 sequence (DNA): TGTGCCAGCAGAGGAACAGGAGGGGCTAGCCTAGAGACCCAGTACTTC. The chain joins TRBV5-4 to TRBJ2-5, with D possibly being TRBD2 (6 bases). The CDR3 contains 16 residues. Per germline, CDR1 SGHNT and CDR2 YYREEE (reference sequence). V lost 5 bases and J 4 bases, leaving 21 bases between the germline ends.